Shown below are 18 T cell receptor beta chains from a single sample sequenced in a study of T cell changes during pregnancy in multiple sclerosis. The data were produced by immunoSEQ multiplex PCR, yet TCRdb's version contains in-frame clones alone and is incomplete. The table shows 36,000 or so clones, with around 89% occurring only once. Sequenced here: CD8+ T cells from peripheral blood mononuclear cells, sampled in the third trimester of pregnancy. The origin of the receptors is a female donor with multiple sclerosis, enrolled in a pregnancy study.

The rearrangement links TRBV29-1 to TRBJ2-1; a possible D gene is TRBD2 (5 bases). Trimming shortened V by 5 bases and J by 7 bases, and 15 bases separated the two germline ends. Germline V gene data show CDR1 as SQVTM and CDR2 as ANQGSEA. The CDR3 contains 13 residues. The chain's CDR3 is CSVRLLSGNEQFF. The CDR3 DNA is TGCAGCGTTCGACTTCTTTCGGGGAATGAGCAGTTCTTC.

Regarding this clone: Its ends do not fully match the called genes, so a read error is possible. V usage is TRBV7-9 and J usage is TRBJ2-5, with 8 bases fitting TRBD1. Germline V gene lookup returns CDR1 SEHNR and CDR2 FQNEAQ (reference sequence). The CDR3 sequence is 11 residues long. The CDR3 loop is CASSQDRGFDF. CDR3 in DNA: TGTGCCAGCAGCCAAGACAGGGGATTTGACTTC.

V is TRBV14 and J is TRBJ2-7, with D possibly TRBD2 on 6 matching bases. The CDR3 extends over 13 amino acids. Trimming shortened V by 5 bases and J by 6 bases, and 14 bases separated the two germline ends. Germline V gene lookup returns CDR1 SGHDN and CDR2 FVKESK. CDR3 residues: CASSRLERGEQYF. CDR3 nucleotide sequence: TGTGCCAGCAGCAGACTAGAACGGGGCGAGCAGTACTTC. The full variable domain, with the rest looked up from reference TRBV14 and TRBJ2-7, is EAGVTQFPSHSVIEKGQTVTLRCDPISGHDNLYWYRRVMGKEIKFLLHFVKESKQDESGMPNNRFLAERTGGTYSTLKVQPAELEDSGVYFCASSRLERGEQYFGPGTRLTVT.

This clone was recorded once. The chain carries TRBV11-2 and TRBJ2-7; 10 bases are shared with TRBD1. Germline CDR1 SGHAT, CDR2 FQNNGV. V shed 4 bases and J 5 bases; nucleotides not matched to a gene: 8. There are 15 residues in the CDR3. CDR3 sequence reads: CASSSFRDRGDEQYF. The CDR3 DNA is TGTGCCAGCAGCTCTTTCCGGGACAGGGGCGACGAGCAGTACTTC.

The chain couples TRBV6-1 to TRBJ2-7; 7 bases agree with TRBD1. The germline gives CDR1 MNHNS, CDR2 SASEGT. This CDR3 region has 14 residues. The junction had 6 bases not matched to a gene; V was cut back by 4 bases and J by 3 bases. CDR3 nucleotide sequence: TGTGCCAGCAGTGGTACAGGGGAAGGCTACGAGCAGTACTTC. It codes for CASSGTGEGYEQYF.

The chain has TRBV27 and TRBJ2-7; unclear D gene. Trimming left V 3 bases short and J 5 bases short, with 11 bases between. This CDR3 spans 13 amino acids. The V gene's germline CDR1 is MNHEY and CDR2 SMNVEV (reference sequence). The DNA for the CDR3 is TGTGCCAGCAGTTTGCGGTACTACCACGAGCAGTACTTC. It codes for CASSLRYYHEQYF.

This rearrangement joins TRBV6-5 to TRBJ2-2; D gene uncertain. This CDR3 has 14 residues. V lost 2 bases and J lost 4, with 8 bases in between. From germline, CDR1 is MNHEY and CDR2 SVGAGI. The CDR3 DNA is TGTGCCAGCAGTTACGACATGGGCACCGGGGAGCTGTTTTTT. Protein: CASSYDMGTGELFF.

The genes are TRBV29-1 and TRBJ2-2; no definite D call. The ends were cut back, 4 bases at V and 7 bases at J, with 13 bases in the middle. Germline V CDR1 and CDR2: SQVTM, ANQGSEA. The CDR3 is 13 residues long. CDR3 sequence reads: CSVAASPGGELFF. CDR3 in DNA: TGCAGCGTTGCTGCCTCACCCGGCGGGGAGCTGTTTTTT.

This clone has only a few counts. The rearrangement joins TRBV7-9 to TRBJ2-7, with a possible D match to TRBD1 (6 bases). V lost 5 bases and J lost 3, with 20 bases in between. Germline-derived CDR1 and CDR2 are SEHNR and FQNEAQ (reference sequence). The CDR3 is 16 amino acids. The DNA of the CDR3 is TGTGCCAGCAGCAGAATAACGGGACACCCCTACTACGAGCAGTACTTC. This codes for CASSRITGHPYYEQYF.

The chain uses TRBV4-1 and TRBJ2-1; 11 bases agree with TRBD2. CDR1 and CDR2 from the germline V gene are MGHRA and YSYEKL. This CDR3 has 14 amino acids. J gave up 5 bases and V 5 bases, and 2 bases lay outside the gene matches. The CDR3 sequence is CASSVGLADNEQFF. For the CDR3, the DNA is TGCGCCAGCAGCGTGGGACTAGCGGACAATGAGCAGTTCTTC.

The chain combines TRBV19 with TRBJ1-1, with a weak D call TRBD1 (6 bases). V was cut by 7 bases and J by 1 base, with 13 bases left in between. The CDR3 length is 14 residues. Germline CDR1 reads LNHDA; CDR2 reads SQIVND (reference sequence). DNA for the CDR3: TGTGCCAGTACTCCGGGGGGCCCGAACACTGAAGCTTTCTTT. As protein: CASTPGGPNTEAFF. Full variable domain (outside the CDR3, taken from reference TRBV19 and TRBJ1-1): DGGITQSPKYLFRKEGQNVTLSCEQNLNHDAMYWYRQDPGQGLRLIYYSQIVNDFQKGDIAEGYSVSREKKESFPLTVTSAQKNPTAFYLCASTPGGPNTEAFFGQGTRLTVV.

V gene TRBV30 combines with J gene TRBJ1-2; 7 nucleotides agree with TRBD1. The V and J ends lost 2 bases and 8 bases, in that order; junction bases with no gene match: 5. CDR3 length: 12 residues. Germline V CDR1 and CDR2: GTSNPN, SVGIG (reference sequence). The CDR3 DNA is TGTGCCTGGAGTTACAGGACAGGCGGCTACACCTTC. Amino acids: CAWSYRTGGYTF.

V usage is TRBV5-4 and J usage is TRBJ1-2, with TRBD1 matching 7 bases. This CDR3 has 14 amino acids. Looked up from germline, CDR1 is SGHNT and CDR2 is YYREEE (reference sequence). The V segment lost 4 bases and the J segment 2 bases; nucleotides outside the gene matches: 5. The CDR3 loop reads CASSDREVNYGYTF. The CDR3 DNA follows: TGTGCCAGCAGCGACAGGGAAGTGAACTATGGCTACACCTTC.

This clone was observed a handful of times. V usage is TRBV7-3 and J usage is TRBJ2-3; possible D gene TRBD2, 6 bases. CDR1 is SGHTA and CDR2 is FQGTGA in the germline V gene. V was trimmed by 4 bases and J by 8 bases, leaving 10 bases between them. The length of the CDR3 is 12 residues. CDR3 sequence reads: CASSSGVGTQYF. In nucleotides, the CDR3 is TGTGCCAGCAGCTCGGGGGTTGGTACGCAGTATTTT.

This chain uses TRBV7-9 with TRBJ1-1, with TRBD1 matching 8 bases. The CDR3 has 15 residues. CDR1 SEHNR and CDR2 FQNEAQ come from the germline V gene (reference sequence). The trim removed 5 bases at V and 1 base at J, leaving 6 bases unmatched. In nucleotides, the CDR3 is TGTGCCAGCAGCCCTCAGGGGGCCTCGAACACTGAAGCTTTCTTT. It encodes CASSPQGASNTEAFF. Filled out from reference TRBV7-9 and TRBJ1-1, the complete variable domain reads DTGVSQNPRHKITKRGQNVTFRCDPISEHNRLYWYRQTLGQGPEFLTYFQNEAQLEKSRLLSDRFSAERPKGSFSTLEIQRTEQGDSAMYLCASSPQGASNTEAFFGQGTRLTVV.

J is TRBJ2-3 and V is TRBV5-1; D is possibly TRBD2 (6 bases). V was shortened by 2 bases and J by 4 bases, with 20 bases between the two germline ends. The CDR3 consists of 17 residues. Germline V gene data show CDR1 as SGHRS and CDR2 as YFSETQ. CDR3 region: CASSFLIGGAPSDTQYF. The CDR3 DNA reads TGCGCCAGCAGCTTTTTGATAGGCGGGGCCCCTTCAGATACGCAGTATTTT.

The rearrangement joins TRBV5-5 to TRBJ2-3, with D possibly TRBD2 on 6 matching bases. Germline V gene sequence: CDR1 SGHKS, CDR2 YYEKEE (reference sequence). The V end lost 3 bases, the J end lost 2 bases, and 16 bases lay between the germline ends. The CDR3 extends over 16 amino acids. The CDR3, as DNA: TGTGCCAGCAGCTCGAGATCCGGGACTTCCACAGATACGCAGTATTTT. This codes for CASSSRSGTSTDTQYF.

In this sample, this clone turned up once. The CDR3 loop reads CASSTLGQGASLAFF. CDR3 bases: TGTGCCAGCAGCACCCTGGGACAGGGGGCTTCTCTCGCTTTCTTT. The chain is built from TRBV7-9 and TRBJ1-1; 12 bases map to TRBD1. Trimming took 5 bases from V and 11 from J; bases not matched to a gene: 12. This CDR3 spans 15 amino acids. Germline CDR1 is SEHNR and CDR2 is FQNEAQ (reference sequence).